These 11 T cell receptor beta chains came from one sample sequenced in a study of blood T cell repertoires in COVID-19. The method was immunoSEQ multiplex PCR; TCRdb's version includes in-frame clones alone and lacks a portion of them. This sample has a few hundred thousand clones, with roughly 84% found just once. Source material: PBMCs or T cells enriched from blood (not recorded which). These receptors were obtained from a woman under 40 who had recovered from COVID-19.

This chain uses TRBV10-3 with TRBJ2-7; perhaps TRBD1 as D (5 bases). This CDR3 is built from 12 residues. CDR1 and CDR2 (germline): ENHRY, SYGVKD. V lost 10 bases and J 7 bases, leaving 17 bases between the germline ends. The CDR3 sequence: CATENDSREQYF. Written as DNA, the CDR3 is TGTGCCACCGAAAACGACAGTCGGGAGCAGTACTTC.

This clone has just one count. The chain recombines TRBV19 with TRBJ2-1, with 7 bases matching TRBD2. The germline V gene encodes CDR1 LNHDA and CDR2 SQIVND (reference sequence). The CDR3 totals 17 residues. After removal of 3 bases from V and 5 bases from J, the junction contained 13 bases not matched to a gene. The CDR3, as DNA: TGTGCCAGTAGTATGAAGGTTCGCGGGGGACCAAACAATGAGCAGTTCTTC. Amino acid sequence: CASSMKVRGGPNNEQFF. The full variable domain, with the rest looked up from reference TRBV19 and TRBJ2-1, is DGGITQSPKYLFRKEGQNVTLSCEQNLNHDAMYWYRQDPGQGLRLIYYSQIVNDFQKGDIAEGYSVSREKKESFPLTVTSAQKNPTAFYLCASSMKVRGGPNNEQFFGPGTRLTVL.

This sequence joins TRBV5-4 and TRBJ2-1; unclear D gene. The CDR3 is 16 amino acids. Germline CDR1 SGHNT, CDR2 YYREEE (reference sequence). The germline V and J ends were trimmed by 0 bases and 0 bases, with 10 bases remaining between them. This CDR3 is CASSLADSRSYNEQFF. The CDR3 coding sequence is TGTGCCAGCAGCTTGGCCGACTCCCGCTCCTACAATGAGCAGTTCTTC.

The chain uses TRBV29-1 and TRBJ1-5; 9 nucleotides agree with TRBD1. The CDR3 covers 15 residues. CDR1 is SQVTM and CDR2 is ANQGSEA in the germline V gene. With 6 bases clipped from V and 4 bases from J, the junction kept 10 bases outside the gene matches. The CDR3 bases are TGCAGCGTCATTGGGACCGGACAGGGGAATCAGCCCCAGCATTTT. This codes for CSVIGTGQGNQPQHF.

The chain employs TRBV19 and TRBJ1-2; 7 bases match TRBD1. V lost 0 bases to trimming and J lost 7 bases; unmatched junction nucleotides: 8. CDR1 and CDR2 from the germline V gene are LNHDA and SQIVND (reference sequence). The CDR3 is 15 amino acids. The chain's CDR3 is CASSIDLEGAGGYTF. The DNA for the CDR3 is TGTGCCAGTAGTATAGATCTTGAGGGGGCCGGTGGCTACACCTTC. Full variable domain (missing parts from reference TRBV19 and TRBJ1-2): DGGITQSPKYLFRKEGQNVTLSCEQNLNHDAMYWYRQDPGQGLRLIYYSQIVNDFQKGDIAEGYSVSREKKESFPLTVTSAQKNPTAFYLCASSIDLEGAGGYTFGSGTRLTVV.

Many counts were recorded for this clone. The chain uses TRBV5-1 and TRBJ2-7, with D maybe TRBD1 (5 bases). The CDR3 is made up of 14 amino acids. The V gene lost 3 bases and the J gene lost 2 bases, with 12 bases spanning the gap. The germline V gene has CDR1 SGHRS and CDR2 YFSETQ. CDR3 region: CASSSESGTYEQYF. CDR3 nucleotides: TGCGCCAGCAGCTCTGAGTCAGGGACCTACGAGCAGTACTTC.

The gene calls are TRBV27 and TRBJ2-3; 8 bases are a match to TRBD1. Germline loops: CDR1 MNHEY, CDR2 SMNVEV (reference sequence). The J segment lost 0 bases and the V segment lost 0 bases, leaving 8 bases of the junction unmatched. The CDR3 spans 18 residues. CDR3 bases: TGTGCCAGCAGTTTATCGCCCCAGGGGGCCTCTAGCACAGATACGCAGTATTTT. This translates into CASSLSPQGASSTDTQYF.

The V gene is TRBV29-1, the J gene TRBJ1-4, with a tentative D call TRBD1 (6 bases). Germline CDR1 reads SQVTM; CDR2 reads ANQGSEA. Trimming cost V 3 bases and J 8 bases, with 10 bases left between them. This CDR3 has 12 residues. For the CDR3, the DNA is TGCAGCGTTGACAGGGGCGCAGAAAAACTGTTTTTT. This gives the protein CSVDRGAEKLFF. The complete variable domain, with remaining parts taken from reference TRBV29-1 and TRBJ1-4, reads SAVISQKPSRDICQRGTSLTIQCQVDSQVTMMFWYRQQPGQSLTLIATANQGSEATYESGFVIDKFPISRPNLTFSTLTVSNMSPEDSSIYLCSVDRGAEKLFFGSGTQLSVL.

This chain links TRBV28 with TRBJ2-7; 10 bases map to TRBD2. V shed 4 bases, J shed 1 base, and the junction held 13 bases outside the gene matches. Germline V gene data show CDR1 as MDHEN and CDR2 as SYDVKM. The CDR3 is 18 amino acids. CDR3 nucleotides: TGTGCCAGCAGTTCAATAGCGGGGGGACGTAAGGGGTCCTACGAGCAGTACTTC. This gives the protein CASSSIAGGRKGSYEQYF.

Note on this clone: The junction and the germline gene differ at one end; a read error may be behind it. CDR3 sequence: CASSLAAGDRPLF. Here the CDR3 DNA reads TGTGCCAGCAGCTTGGCCGCCGGTGACAGGCCCTTATTT. V is TRBV5-4 and J is TRBJ1-1; the D gene is possibly TRBD1 (6 bases). This CDR3 is built from 13 residues. Germline CDR1 is SGHNT and CDR2 is YYREEE (reference sequence).

The V call is TRBV10-2, the J call TRBJ2-5; possible D gene TRBD2, 5 bases. CDR3 length equals 14 residues. Trimming shortened V by 3 bases and J by 7 bases, and 15 bases separated the two germline ends. Looked up from germline, CDR1 is WSHSY and CDR2 is SAAADI. CDR3 DNA sequence: TGCGCCAGCAGTGATCTACTTACAGAGGGGACCCAGTACTTC. It translates to CASSDLLTEGTQYF.